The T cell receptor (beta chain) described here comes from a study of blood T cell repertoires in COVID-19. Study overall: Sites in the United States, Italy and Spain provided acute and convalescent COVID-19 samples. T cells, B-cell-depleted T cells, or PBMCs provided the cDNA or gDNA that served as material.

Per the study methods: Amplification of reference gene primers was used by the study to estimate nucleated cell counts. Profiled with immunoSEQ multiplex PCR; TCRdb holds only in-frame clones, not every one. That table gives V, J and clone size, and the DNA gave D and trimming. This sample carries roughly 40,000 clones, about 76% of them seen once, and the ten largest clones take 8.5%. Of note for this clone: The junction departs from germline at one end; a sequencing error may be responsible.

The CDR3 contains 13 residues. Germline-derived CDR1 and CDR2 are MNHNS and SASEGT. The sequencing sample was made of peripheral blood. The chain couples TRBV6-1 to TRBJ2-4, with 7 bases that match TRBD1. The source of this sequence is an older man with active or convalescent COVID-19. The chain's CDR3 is CASSEATSRGSSF. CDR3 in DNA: TGTGCCAGCAGTGAAGCAACGTCCAGGGGGTCCTCCTTC.